This TCR beta chain derives from a study of blood T cell repertoires in COVID-19. Only in-frame clones appear in the TCRdb table, and some are missing; sequencing was by immunoSEQ multiplex PCR. The data show 150,000 to 200,000 clones, 70% to 85% seen once. Germline loops: CDR1 SQVTM, CDR2 ANQGSEA. The V segment lost 6 bases and the J segment 4 bases; nucleotides outside the gene matches: 9. CDR3 size: 14 residues. J is TRBJ2-5 and V is TRBV29-1; 9 positions match TRBD2. The source of this sequence is a woman aged 25 to 39 with acute or convalescent COVID-19. Sequenced material: peripheral blood. CDR3 sequence: CSVQREAPLETQYF. The CDR3 DNA follows: TGCAGCGTGCAGCGGGAGGCCCCATTAGAGACCCAGTACTTC.